The sequence of this T cell receptor beta chain was determined in a study of cytomegalovirus exposure and HLA in healthy donors. Of note for this clone: The antigen is not known.

Primers: 60 Vbeta forward and 13 Jbeta reverse. The table came from immunoSEQ multiplex PCR; TCRdb's copy has only in-frame clones and leaves some out. The sample includes roughly 170,000 clones, approximately 80% seen only once; the top ten take about 1.5%. Study conclusions and caveats: TCR beta chains associated with HLA were, in a later analysis, more clonally expanded than equally common others. More than 150 TCR beta chains were listed as cytomegalovirus-associated. In a later analysis, donors in an Asian-associated ancestry cluster reportedly had fewer N-insertions in productive TCRs than the cohort mean.

V gave up 1 base and J gave up 6 bases; unmatched junction bases: 15. The CDR3 consists of 17 residues. Germline CDR1 GTSNPN, CDR2 SVGIG (reference sequence). The V call is TRBV30, the J call TRBJ2-5; 9 nucleotides line up with TRBD2. Sequencing used PBMCs. The sequence was obtained from a woman in her twenties or thirties in good health and CMV-seronegative. Here the CDR3 reads CAWSALGHAGGRKTQYF. CDR3 DNA: TGTGCCTGGAGTGCCTTGGGACATGCGGGGGGGCGAAAGACCCAGTACTTC.